A single sample is the source of the 5 T cell receptor beta chains below, sequenced in a study of T cell changes during pregnancy in multiple sclerosis (dated by TCRdb to between 2018 and 2021). Library prep was done by the immunoSEQ multiplex PCR assay. TCRdb stores this immuneACCESS table with in-frame sequences only. Part of the clones is absent; in the studies checked, under half of the shortfall reflects unresolved V genes, and no reason is known for the rest. A total of under 95,000 clones appear in this sample, roughly 91% of them only once. More than 1.5% of the sample goes to the ten largest clones. Sequenced here: peripheral blood, sampled after pregnancy. The receptors originated from a female donor in good health, enrolled as a control in a pregnancy study.

V and J are TRBV6-5 and TRBJ2-2, with 10 bases aligning to TRBD2. Germline V gives CDR1 MNHEY, CDR2 SVGAGI. CDR3 size: 15 residues. The junction had 6 bases not matched to a gene; V was cut back by 5 bases and J by 6 bases. The CDR3, as DNA: TGTGCCAGCAGTCCCGCTACTAGCGGGGCCGGGGAGCTGTTTTTT. Translated: CASSPATSGAGELFF.

This clone was observed a single time. The rearrangement links TRBV27 to TRBJ1-6; 9 bases are a match to TRBD1. The ends lost 5 bases at V and 10 bases at J; junction bases unmatched: 15. Germline loops: CDR1 MNHEY, CDR2 SMNVEV (reference sequence). The CDR3 length is 17 residues. The CDR3 region is CASSQFPGQGGSSPLHF. CDR3 nucleotides: TGTGCCAGCAGTCAGTTCCCGGGACAGGGAGGCTCATCACCCCTCCACTTT.

The chain employs TRBV7-9 and TRBJ1-5; the D is unclear. CDR3 length: 12 residues. Germline CDR1 reads SEHNR; CDR2 reads FQNEAQ (reference sequence). The germline V and J ends were trimmed by 8 bases and 3 bases, with 8 bases remaining between them. The CDR3 coding sequence is TGTGCCAGCTCAGTATTCAATCAGCCCCAGCATTTT. Its protein is CASSVFNQPQHF. Looking up the rest from reference TRBV7-9 and TRBJ1-5 gives the full variable domain: DTGVSQNPRHKITKRGQNVTFRCDPISEHNRLYWYRQTLGQGPEFLTYFQNEAQLEKSRLLSDRFSAERPKGSFSTLEIQRTEQGDSAMYLCASSVFNQPQHFGDGTRLSIL.

The gene calls are TRBV20-1 and TRBJ2-1, with D hard to call. Germline CDR1 reads DFQATT; CDR2 reads SNEGSKA (reference sequence). There are 11 residues in the CDR3. Deletions cut 3 bases from V and 5 bases from J, with 5 bases between. CDR3 in amino acids: CSASYDNEQFF. The DNA of the CDR3 is TGCAGTGCTAGTTATGACAATGAGCAGTTCTTC.

This chain connects TRBV7-9 to TRBJ1-2; 12 nucleotides line up with TRBD1. Per germline, CDR1 SEHNR and CDR2 FQNEAQ (reference sequence). CDR3 size: 17 residues. After removal of 3 bases from V and 4 bases from J, the junction contained 9 bases not matched to a gene. In nucleotides, the CDR3 is TGTGCCAGCAGCTTCCTACGGGACAGGGGGCTTGGCTATGGCTACACCTTC. Translation gives CASSFLRDRGLGYGYTF. Supplemented by reference TRBV7-9 and TRBJ1-2, the full variable domain reads DTGVSQNPRHKITKRGQNVTFRCDPISEHNRLYWYRQTLGQGPEFLTYFQNEAQLEKSRLLSDRFSAERPKGSFSTLEIQRTEQGDSAMYLCASSFLRDRGLGYGYTFGSGTRLTVV.